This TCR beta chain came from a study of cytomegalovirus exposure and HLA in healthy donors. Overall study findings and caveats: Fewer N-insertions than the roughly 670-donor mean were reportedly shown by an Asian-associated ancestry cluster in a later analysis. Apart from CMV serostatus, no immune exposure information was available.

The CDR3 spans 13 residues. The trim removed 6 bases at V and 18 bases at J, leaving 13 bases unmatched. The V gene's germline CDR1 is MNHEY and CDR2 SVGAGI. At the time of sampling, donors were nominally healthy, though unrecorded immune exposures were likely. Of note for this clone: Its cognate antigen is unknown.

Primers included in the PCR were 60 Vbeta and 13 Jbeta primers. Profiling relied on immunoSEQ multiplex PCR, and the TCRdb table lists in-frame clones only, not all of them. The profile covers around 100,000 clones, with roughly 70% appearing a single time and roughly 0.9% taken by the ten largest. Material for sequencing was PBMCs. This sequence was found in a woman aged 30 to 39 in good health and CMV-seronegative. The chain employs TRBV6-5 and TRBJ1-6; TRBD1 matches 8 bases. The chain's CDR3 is CASRKNRGSPNHF. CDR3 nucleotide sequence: TGTGCCAGCAGAAAAAACAGGGGGTCCCCCAACCACTTT.